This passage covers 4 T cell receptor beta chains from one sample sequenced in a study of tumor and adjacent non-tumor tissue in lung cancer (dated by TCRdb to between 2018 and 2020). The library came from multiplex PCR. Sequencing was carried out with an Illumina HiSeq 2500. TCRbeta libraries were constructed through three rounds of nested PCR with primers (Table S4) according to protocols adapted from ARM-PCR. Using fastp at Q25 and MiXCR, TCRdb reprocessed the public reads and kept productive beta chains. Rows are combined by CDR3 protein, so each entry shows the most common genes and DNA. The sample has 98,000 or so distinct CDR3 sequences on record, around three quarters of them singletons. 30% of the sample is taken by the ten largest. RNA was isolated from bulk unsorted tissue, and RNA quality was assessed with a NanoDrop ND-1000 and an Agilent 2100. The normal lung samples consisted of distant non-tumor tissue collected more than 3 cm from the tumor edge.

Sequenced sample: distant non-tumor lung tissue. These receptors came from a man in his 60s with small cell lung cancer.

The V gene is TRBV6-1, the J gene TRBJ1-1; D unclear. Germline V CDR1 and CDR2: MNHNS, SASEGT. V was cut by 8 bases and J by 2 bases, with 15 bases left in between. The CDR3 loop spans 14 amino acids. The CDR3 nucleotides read TGTGCCAGCTTCCTAATGGACGGAAACACTGAAGCTTTCTTT. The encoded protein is CASFLMDGNTEAFF.

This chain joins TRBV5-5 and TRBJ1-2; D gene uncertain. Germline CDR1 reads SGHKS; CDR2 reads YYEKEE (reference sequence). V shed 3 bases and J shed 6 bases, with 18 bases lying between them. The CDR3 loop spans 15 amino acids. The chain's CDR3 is CASSCLGEGLDGYTF. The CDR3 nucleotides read TGTGCCAGCAGCTGTCTCGGAGAAGGGTTGGATGGCTACACCTTC.

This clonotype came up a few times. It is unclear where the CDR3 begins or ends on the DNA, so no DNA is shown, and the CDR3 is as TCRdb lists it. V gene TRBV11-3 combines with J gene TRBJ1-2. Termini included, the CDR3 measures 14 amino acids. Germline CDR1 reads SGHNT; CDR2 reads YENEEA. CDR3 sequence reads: CASSLGGINYGCTF.

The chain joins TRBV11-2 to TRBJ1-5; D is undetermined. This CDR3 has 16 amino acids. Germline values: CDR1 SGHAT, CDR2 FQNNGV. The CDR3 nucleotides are TGTGTCTGCAGCCCGTACGGGAGACAAGGAACCCAGCCCCAGCATTTT. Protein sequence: CVCSPYGRQGTQPQHF.